This paragraph reports one T cell receptor (beta chain). The antigen is undetermined. The source of the sample is a study of cytomegalovirus exposure and HLA in healthy donors. Study findings and constraints: In vitro confirmation showed three CMV-associated chains to be CMV antigen specific. The finding came from a later analysis; first-cohort TCR clusters tended to co-occur in the approximately 120 validation repertoires.

Sequencing was performed with immunoSEQ multiplex PCR; in TCRdb, only in-frame clones are kept and a portion is missing. The table includes about 130,000 clones, 70% to 90% detected once. The sample consisted of PBMCs. This TCR came from a woman aged 30 to 39 in good health and CMV-seropositive.

The CDR3 DNA is TGCGCCAGCTCAGACCTGGAGGAGCAGTTCTTC. It specifies CASSDLEEQFF. This rearrangement joins TRBV5-1 to TRBJ2-1; no clear D. The CDR3 loop spans 11 amino acids. V was pared by 7 bases and J by 10 bases, with 12 bases between. Germline-derived CDR1 and CDR2 are SGHRS and YFSETQ.